The 23 T cell receptor beta chains in this list originate from one sample, sequenced in a study of blood T cell repertoires in COVID-19. Generated by immunoSEQ multiplex PCR, the TCRdb table keeps only in-frame clones and is missing some. This table has 150,000 to 200,000 clones, around 82% appearing once. Sequencing was carried out using PBMCs or T cells enriched from blood (not recorded which). Every receptor here comes from a woman aged 60-70 years with acute COVID-19.

The CDR3 protein is CASSSGTSQQYV. DNA of the CDR3: TGTGCCAGCAGCTCCGGGACTTCTCAGCAGTACGTC. The chain couples TRBV7-9 to TRBJ2-7; a possible D gene is TRBD2 (6 bases). Germline CDR1 is SEHNR and CDR2 is FQNEAQ (reference sequence). V was pared by 4 bases and J by 8 bases, with 12 bases between. CDR3 length: 12 residues.

V and J are TRBV3-1 (or the pseudogene TRBV3-2) and TRBJ1-2; maybe TRBD1 (5 bases). Trimming left V 0 bases short and J 2 bases short, with 10 bases between. CDR3 length: 15 residues. Germline-derived CDR1 and CDR2 are LGHDT and YNNKEL (reference sequence). The CDR3 reads CASSQDSRQNYGYTF. CDR3 nucleotide sequence: TGTGCCAGCAGCCAAGATTCGAGACAGAACTATGGCTACACCTTC.

V and J are TRBV28 and TRBJ1-5, with D possibly matching TRBD1 (6 bases). V lost 10 bases and J 6 bases, leaving 13 bases between the germline ends. From germline, CDR1 is MDHEN and CDR2 SYDVKM. This CDR3 is built from 12 residues. The CDR3 reads CATTSGVQPQHF. The CDR3 bases are TGTGCCACCACTTCAGGGGTTCAGCCCCAGCATTTT.

The rearrangement uses TRBV30 and TRBJ2-3, with TRBD2 as a possible D gene (5 bases). The CDR3 covers 14 residues. The V gene lost 2 bases and the J gene lost 1 base, with 10 bases spanning the gap. Germline V gives CDR1 GTSNPN, CDR2 SVGIG (reference sequence). CDR3 in DNA: TGTGCCTGGAGTACTAGTCTCGGCACAGATACGCAGTATTTT. This translates into CAWSTSLGTDTQYF.

In its sample, this clone was seen a few times. The CDR3 region is CASSATGQGVSPLHF. The CDR3 region has the DNA TGTGCCAGCAGCGCCACGGGACAGGGGGTTTCACCCCTCCACTTT. J is TRBJ1-6 and V is TRBV7-8, with TRBD1 matching over 11 bases. This CDR3 is 15 amino acids long. V trimming: 5 bases; J trimming: 9 bases; junction bases outside the gene matches: 6. The germline gives CDR1 SGHVS, CDR2 FQNEAQ.

The chain has TRBV24-1 and TRBJ2-3; TRBD2 matches at 8 bases. This CDR3 spans 20 amino acids. Germline V gene data show CDR1 as KGHDR and CDR2 as SFDVKD. The trim removed 4 bases at V and 2 bases at J, leaving 19 bases unmatched. The CDR3 DNA reads as TGTGCCACCAGTGAATGGGACGGGACGGGACTAGTCTTACCCACAGATACGCAGTATTTT. Its translation is CATSEWDGTGLVLPTDTQYF.

The chain links TRBV20-1 to TRBJ2-5; a weak D match, TRBD1 (5 bases). V was trimmed by 4 bases and J by 4 bases, leaving 7 bases between them. The CDR3 covers 11 residues. CDR1 and CDR2 (germline): DFQATT, SNEGSKA (reference sequence). CDR3: CSAKRGETQYF. DNA for the CDR3: TGCAGTGCTAAAAGGGGAGAGACCCAGTACTTC.

The gene calls are TRBV19 and TRBJ1-5; D is undetermined. The germline CDR1 and CDR2 sequences are LNHDA and SQIVND (reference sequence). Trimming removed 1 base at V and 3 bases at J, with 16 bases between. CDR3 size: 17 residues. Here the CDR3 DNA reads TGTGCCAGTAGTATAGTATCGACACTCGGGAACAATCAGCCCCAGCATTTT. Residues: CASSIVSTLGNNQPQHF.

The chain couples TRBV5-1 to TRBJ1-5; D remains ambiguous. CDR3 length: 14 amino acids. Germline CDR1 SGHRS, CDR2 YFSETQ. The V end lost 1 base, the J end lost 5 bases, and 10 bases lay between the germline ends. CDR3 sequence reads: CASSLQAGDQPQHF. CDR3 sequence (DNA): TGCGCCAGCAGCTTGCAGGCGGGCGATCAGCCCCAGCATTTT.

The rearrangement uses TRBV5-1 and TRBJ1-2; 10 bases match TRBD1. CDR1 is SGHRS and CDR2 is YFSETQ in the germline V gene. The CDR3 has 14 residues. Unmatched junction bases numbered 8, after V lost 4 bases and J lost 8 bases. CDR3: CASSQDGQGVGYTF. CDR3 nucleotide sequence: TGCGCCAGCAGCCAGGACGGACAGGGGGTCGGCTACACCTTC.

The chain joins TRBV3-1 (or the pseudogene TRBV3-2) to TRBJ1-2; D unresolved. There are 14 residues in the CDR3. Trimming cost V 0 bases and J 2 bases, with 7 bases left between them. Looked up from germline, CDR1 is LGHDT and CDR2 is YNNKEL (reference sequence). The CDR3 is CASSQDLENYGYTF. The CDR3 DNA sequence: TGTGCCAGCAGCCAAGATCTAGAGAACTATGGCTACACCTTC.

The V and J genes are TRBV15 and TRBJ1-3, with D uncertain. The CDR3 is 15 amino acids. Germline V gene data show CDR1 as LNHNV and CDR2 as YYDKDF (reference sequence). Trimming stripped 0 bases from V and 4 bases from J, with 10 bases between. Written as DNA, the CDR3 is TGTGCCACCAGCAGAGAAGATAGGAGAGGAAACACCATATATTTT. Translated, it gives CATSREDRRGNTIYF.

This chain joins TRBV5-6 and TRBJ2-7, with a possible D match to TRBD2 (5 bases). Germline assignment: CDR1 SGHDT and CDR2 YYEEEE. Trimming stripped 0 bases from V and 2 bases from J, with 9 bases between. The CDR3 totals 14 residues. The CDR3 bases are TGTGCCAGCAGCTTGGGGAGGACCCCCTACGAGCAGTACTTC. Translation gives CASSLGRTPYEQYF.

This chain connects TRBV18 to TRBJ1-1, with a weak D call TRBD1 (5 bases). Trimming took off 0 bases at V and 5 bases at J, with 13 bases between the two ends. Germline values: CDR1 KGHSH, CDR2 LQKENI. This CDR3 is built from 15 residues. The CDR3 DNA reads TGTGCCAGCTCACCACCGAGTGGGGCGAGTACTGAAGCTTTCTTT. This codes for CASSPPSGASTEAFF.

This rearrangement joins TRBV5-6 to TRBJ1-6; a possible D gene is TRBD1 (5 bases). Germline V CDR1 and CDR2: SGHDT, YYEEEE. With 4 bases removed from V and 0 bases from J, the gap between germline ends came to 11 bases. The CDR3 runs 16 residues. The CDR3: CASSPRASSYNSPLHF. CDR3 sequence (DNA): TGTGCCAGCAGCCCCAGGGCTTCCTCCTATAATTCACCCCTCCACTTT.

The rearrangement joins TRBV18 to TRBJ1-4, with D tentatively TRBD1 (5 bases). The ends were cut back, 3 bases at V and 8 bases at J, with 16 bases in the middle. The CDR3 extends over 15 amino acids. CDR1 KGHSH and CDR2 LQKENI come from the germline V gene. CDR3 nucleotides: TGTGCCAGCTCACCTGATGCGGGGGACCGGGAAAAACTGTTTTTT. It is translated as CASSPDAGDREKLFF.

The chain recombines TRBV4-1 with TRBJ2-1, with TRBD2 identical over 8 bases. Trimming at V came to 0 bases and at J to 4 bases, leaving 8 bases not matched to a gene. CDR3 length equals 17 residues. Germline values: CDR1 MGHRA, CDR2 YSYEKL. The CDR3 loop is CASSQDTGGAFYNEQFF. DNA of the CDR3: TGCGCCAGCAGCCAAGATACCGGGGGGGCCTTTTACAATGAGCAGTTCTTC.

CDR3 amino acids: CASSQIRPPVLTF. The DNA of the CDR3 is TGTGCCAGCAGCCAGATACGCCCCCCCGTCCTGACTTTC. J is TRBJ2-6 and V is TRBV7-9; unclear D gene. Trimming pared 5 bases from V and 12 bases from J, leaving 14 bases between. Germline CDR1 SEHNR, CDR2 FQNEAQ (reference sequence). The CDR3 runs to 13 residues.

This clone has a count of ten or more. The chain recombines TRBV5-1 with TRBJ1-1; a possible D gene is TRBD1 (5 bases). Germline-derived CDR1 and CDR2 are SGHRS and YFSETQ. CDR3 length: 14 amino acids. Trimming removed 0 bases from V and 3 bases from J, with 9 bases in between. In nucleotides, the CDR3 is TGCGCCAGCAGCTTGGCAGACAGATACACTGAAGCTTTCTTT. Encoded protein: CASSLADRYTEAFF.

This chain uses TRBV4-3 with TRBJ2-1; TRBD1 is a possible D gene (6 bases). The germline gives CDR1 LGHNA, CDR2 YSLEER. V lost 3 bases and J 6 bases, leaving 18 bases between the germline ends. The CDR3 extends over 16 amino acids. The CDR3 is CASSQGHSSHGNEQFF. DNA for the CDR3: TGCGCCAGCAGCCAGGGACACTCTTCTCATGGCAATGAGCAGTTCTTC.

The V call is TRBV5-4, the J call TRBJ2-1, with D possibly TRBD2 on 6 matching bases. Trimming left V 1 base short and J 6 bases short, with 17 bases between. This CDR3 comprises 16 residues. Germline CDR1 is SGHNT and CDR2 is YYREEE (reference sequence). The DNA for the CDR3 is TGTGCCAGCAGCTTGAGGACGGGAGTGTCGGGCAATGAGCAGTTCTTC. Its protein is CASSLRTGVSGNEQFF.

The chain couples TRBV4-1 to TRBJ2-1, with 13 bases aligning to TRBD2. Germline assignment: CDR1 MGHRA and CDR2 YSYEKL. The CDR3 is 15 residues long. With V trimmed by 4 bases and J by 9 bases, 6 bases remained unmatched. The CDR3 loop is CASSPGLAGLGEQFF. The CDR3 region has the DNA TGCGCCAGCAGCCCGGGACTAGCGGGGTTGGGTGAGCAGTTCTTC.

The chain couples TRBV5-6 to TRBJ1-1; D gene uncertain. The CDR3 has 12 amino acids. Germline CDR1 and CDR2: SGHDT and YYEEEE. V lost 1 base and J 6 bases, leaving 7 bases between the germline ends. The CDR3 region has the DNA TGTGCCAGCAGCTTGCCGGTTTCTGAAGCTTTCTTT. Amino acids: CASSLPVSEAFF.